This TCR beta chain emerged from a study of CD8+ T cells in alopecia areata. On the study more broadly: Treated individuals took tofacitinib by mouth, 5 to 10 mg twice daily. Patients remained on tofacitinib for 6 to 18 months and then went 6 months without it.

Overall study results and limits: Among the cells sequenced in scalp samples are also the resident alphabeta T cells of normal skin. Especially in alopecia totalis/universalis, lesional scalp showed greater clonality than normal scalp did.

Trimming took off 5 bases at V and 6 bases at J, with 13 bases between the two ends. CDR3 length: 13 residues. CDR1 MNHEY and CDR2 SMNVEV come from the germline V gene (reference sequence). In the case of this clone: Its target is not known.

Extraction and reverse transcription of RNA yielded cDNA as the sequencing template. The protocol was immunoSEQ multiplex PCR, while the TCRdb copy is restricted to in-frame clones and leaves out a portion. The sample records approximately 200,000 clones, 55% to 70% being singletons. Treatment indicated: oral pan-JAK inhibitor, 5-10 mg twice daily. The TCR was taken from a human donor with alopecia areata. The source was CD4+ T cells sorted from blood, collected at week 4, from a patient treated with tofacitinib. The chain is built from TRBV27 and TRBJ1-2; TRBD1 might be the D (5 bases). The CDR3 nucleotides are TGTGCCAGCAGTCCTAGGGGTTTTGATGGCTACACCTTC. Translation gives CASSPRGFDGYTF.